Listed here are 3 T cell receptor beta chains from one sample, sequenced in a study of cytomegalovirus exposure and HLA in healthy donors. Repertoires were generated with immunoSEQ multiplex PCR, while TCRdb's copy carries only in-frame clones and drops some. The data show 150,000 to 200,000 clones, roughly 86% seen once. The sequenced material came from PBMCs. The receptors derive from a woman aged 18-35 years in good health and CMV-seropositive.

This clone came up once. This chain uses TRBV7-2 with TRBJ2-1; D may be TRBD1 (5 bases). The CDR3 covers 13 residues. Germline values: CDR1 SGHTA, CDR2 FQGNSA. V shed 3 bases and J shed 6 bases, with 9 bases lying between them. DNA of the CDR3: TGTGCCAGCAGCTTGGCAAGGGGCAATGAGCAGTTCTTC. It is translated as CASSLARGNEQFF.

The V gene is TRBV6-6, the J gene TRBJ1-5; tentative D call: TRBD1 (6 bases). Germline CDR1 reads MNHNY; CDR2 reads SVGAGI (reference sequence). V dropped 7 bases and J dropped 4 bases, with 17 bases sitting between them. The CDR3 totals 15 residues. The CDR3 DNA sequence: TGTGCCAGCATATACCGGGACACCAAAAATCAGCCCCAGCATTTT. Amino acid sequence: CASIYRDTKNQPQHF.

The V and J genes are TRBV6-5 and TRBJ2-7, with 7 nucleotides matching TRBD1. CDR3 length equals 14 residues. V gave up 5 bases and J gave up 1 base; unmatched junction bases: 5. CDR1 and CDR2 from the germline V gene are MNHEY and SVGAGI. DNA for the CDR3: TGTGCCAGCAGTCCCCCGGGACAGTCCTACGAGCAGTACTTC. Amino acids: CASSPPGQSYEQYF.